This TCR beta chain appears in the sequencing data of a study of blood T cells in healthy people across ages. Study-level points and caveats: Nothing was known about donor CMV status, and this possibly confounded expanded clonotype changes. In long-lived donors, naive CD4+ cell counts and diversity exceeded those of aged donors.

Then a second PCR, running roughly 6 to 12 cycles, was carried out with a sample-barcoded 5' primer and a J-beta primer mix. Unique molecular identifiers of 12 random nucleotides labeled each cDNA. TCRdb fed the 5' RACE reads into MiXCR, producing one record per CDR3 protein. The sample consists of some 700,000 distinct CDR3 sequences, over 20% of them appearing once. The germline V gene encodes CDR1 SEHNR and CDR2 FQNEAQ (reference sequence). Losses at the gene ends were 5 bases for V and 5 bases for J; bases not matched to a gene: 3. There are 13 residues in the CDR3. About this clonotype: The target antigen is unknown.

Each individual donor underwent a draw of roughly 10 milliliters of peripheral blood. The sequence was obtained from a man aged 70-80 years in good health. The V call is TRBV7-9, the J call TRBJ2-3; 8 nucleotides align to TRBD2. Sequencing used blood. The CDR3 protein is CASSGGGIDTQYF. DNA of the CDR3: TGTGCCAGCAGCGGCGGGGGGATAGATACGCAGTATTTT.